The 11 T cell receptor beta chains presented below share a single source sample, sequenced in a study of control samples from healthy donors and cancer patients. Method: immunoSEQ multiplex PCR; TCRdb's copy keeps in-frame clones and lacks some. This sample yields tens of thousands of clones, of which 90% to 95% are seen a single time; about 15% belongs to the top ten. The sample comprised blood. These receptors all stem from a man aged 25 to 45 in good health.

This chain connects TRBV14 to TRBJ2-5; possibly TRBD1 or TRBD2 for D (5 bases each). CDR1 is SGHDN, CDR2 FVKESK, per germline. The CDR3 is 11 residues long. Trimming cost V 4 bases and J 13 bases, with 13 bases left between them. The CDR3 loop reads CASSLGGRRYF. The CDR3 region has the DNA TGTGCCAGCAGCCTTGGGGGTAGGCGGTACTTC.

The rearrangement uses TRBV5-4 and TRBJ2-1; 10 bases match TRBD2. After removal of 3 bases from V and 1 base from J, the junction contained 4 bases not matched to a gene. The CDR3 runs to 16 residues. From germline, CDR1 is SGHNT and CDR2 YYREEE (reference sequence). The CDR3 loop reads CASSSPGLASYNEQFF. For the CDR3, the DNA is TGTGCCAGCAGCTCACCGGGACTAGCGTCCTACAATGAGCAGTTCTTC.

Written as DNA, the CDR3 is TGTGCCAGCAGTTTATTTTCACGGCCACATGGCTACACCTTC. Amino acid sequence: CASSLFSRPHGYTF. J is TRBJ1-2 and V is TRBV28; D gene uncertain. Trimming removed 1 base at V and 6 bases at J, with 12 bases between. From germline, CDR1 is MDHEN and CDR2 SYDVKM. The CDR3 contains 14 residues.

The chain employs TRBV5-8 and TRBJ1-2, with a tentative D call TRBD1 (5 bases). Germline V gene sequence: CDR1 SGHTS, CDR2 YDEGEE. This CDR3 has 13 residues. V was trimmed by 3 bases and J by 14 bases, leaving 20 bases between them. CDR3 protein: CASSYPQLGRTTF. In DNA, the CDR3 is TGTGCCAGCAGCTACCCTCAACTGGGGCGGACTACCTTC.

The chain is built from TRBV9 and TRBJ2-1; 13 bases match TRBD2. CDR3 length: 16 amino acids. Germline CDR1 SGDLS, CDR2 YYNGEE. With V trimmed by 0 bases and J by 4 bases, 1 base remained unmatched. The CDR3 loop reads CASSVELAGGYNEQFF. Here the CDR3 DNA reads TGTGCCAGCAGCGTAGAACTAGCGGGGGGGTACAATGAGCAGTTCTTC.

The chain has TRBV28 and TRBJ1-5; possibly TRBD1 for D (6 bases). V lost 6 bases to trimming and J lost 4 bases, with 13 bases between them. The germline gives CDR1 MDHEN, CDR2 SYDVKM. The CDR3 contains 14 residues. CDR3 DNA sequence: TGTGCCAGCAGCCAAATTACAGGGAATCAGCCCCAGCATTTT. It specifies CASSQITGNQPQHF.

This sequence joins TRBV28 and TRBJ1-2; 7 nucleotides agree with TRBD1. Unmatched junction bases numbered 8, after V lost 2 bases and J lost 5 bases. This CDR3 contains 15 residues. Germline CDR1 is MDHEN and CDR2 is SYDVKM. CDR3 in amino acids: CASSLIPQGGYGYTF. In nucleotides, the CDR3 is TGTGCCAGCAGTTTAATTCCCCAGGGGGGATATGGCTACACCTTC.

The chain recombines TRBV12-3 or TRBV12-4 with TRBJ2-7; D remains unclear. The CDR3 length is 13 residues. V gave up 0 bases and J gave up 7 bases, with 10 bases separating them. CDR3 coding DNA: TGTGCCAGCAGTTTAGCCAACGGCGTGGAGCAGTACTTC. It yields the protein CASSLANGVEQYF.

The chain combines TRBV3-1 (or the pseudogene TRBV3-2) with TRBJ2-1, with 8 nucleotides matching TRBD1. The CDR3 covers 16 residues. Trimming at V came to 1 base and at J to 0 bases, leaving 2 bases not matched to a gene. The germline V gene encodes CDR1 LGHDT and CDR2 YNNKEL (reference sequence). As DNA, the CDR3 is TGTGCCAGCAGCCAAGGGACAGGGCTCTCCTACAATGAGCAGTTCTTC. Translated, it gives CASSQGTGLSYNEQFF.

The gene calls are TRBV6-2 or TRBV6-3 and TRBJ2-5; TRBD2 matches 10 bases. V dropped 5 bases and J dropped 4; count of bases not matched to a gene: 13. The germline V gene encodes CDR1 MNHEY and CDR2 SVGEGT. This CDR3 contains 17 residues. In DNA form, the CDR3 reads TGTGCCAGCAGTCAGATTCGAGCGGGGGGGGAGGGAGAGACCCAGTACTTC. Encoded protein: CASSQIRAGGEGETQYF.

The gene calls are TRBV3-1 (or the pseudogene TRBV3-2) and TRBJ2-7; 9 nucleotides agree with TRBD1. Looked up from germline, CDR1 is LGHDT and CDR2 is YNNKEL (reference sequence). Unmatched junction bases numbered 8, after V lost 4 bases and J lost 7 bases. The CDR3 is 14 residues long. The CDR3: CASSLGTGSREQYF. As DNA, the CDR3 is TGTGCCAGCAGCCTCGGGACAGGGTCGAGGGAGCAGTACTTC.